The T cell receptor beta chain under discussion was sequenced for a study of cytomegalovirus exposure and HLA in healthy donors. The data were produced by immunoSEQ multiplex PCR, yet TCRdb's version contains in-frame clones alone and is incomplete. The table has some 86,000 clones, 80% to 95% seen once; the top ten hold approximately 4%. The TCR was taken from a woman aged 30 to 39 in good health and CMV-seronegative. The sequencing sample was made of PBMCs.

The CDR3 DNA follows: TGTGCCAGCAGCTTACCGGGACTAGTGAACACCGGGGAGCTGTTTTTT. As protein: CASSLPGLVNTGELFF. V usage is TRBV11-1 and J usage is TRBJ2-2, with TRBD2 identical over 8 bases. The V segment lost 2 bases and the J segment 1 base; nucleotides outside the gene matches: 3. Per germline, CDR1 SGHAT and CDR2 FQDESV (reference sequence). The CDR3 sequence is 16 residues long.